Below are 14 T cell receptor beta chains sequenced from a single sample in a study of blood T cells in healthy people across ages. Sample-barcoded 5' priming and a J-beta primer mix drove a second PCR of 7 to 11 cycles. TCRdb used MiXCR to reprocess the 5' RACE reads, holding one entry per CDR3 protein. The sample gives hundreds of thousands of distinct CDR3 sequences, roughly 32% of which show up once; 15% to 19% is in the top ten. Sequenced: blood. These TCRs come from an elderly woman in good health.

Concerning this clonotype itself: A much larger clone is a single base away; this may be a read error. This rearrangement joins TRBV24-1 to TRBJ1-4; D is perhaps TRBD1 (5 bases). The CDR3 consists of 16 residues. CDR1 is KGHDR and CDR2 is SFDVKD in the germline V gene. CDR3 sequence reads: CAISDSTSGGVEKLFF. The CDR3 nucleotides are TGTGCCATCAGTGATTCGACGTCGGGGGGGGTTGAAAAACTGTTTTTT.

This clonotype came up many times. The CDR3 nucleotides read TGTGCCATCAGGTCTAGCGGGGGGGCGAATAATGAGCAGTTCTTC. Translated: CAIRSSGGANNEQFF. J is TRBJ2-1 and V is TRBV10-3; 12 nucleotides line up with TRBD2. Germline loops: CDR1 ENHRY, CDR2 SYGVKD. The CDR3 is 15 amino acids. V dropped 6 bases and J dropped 7; count of bases not matched to a gene: 7.

This clonotype was detected ten times or more. The chain is built from TRBV20-1 and TRBJ2-3, with a possible D match to TRBD2 (6 bases). This CDR3 contains 13 residues. Per germline, CDR1 DFQATT and CDR2 SNEGSKA (reference sequence). Trimming removed 6 bases from V and 1 base from J, with 11 bases in between. CDR3 loop: CSARGAGTDTQYF. CDR3 nucleotides: TGCAGTGCCCGCGGGGCCGGCACAGATACGCAGTATTTT.

By share, this clonotype ranks as medium-sized (0.01 to 0.1%). This chain joins TRBV19 and TRBJ2-1; D tentatively reads TRBD1 or TRBD2 (6 bases each). The CDR3 length is 15 residues. CDR1 is LNHDA, CDR2 SQIVND, per germline (reference sequence). V dropped 6 bases and J dropped 6 bases, with 18 bases sitting between them. The CDR3 reads CASRVEGGPSNEQFF. The DNA for the CDR3 is TGTGCCAGTAGGGTCGAGGGGGGCCCCTCCAATGAGCAGTTCTTC. Variable domain in full (rest from reference TRBV19 and TRBJ2-1): DGGITQSPKYLFRKEGQNVTLSCEQNLNHDAMYWYRQDPGQGLRLIYYSQIVNDFQKGDIAEGYSVSREKKESFPLTVTSAQKNPTAFYLCASRVEGGPSNEQFFGPGTRLTVL.

This chain links TRBV20-1 with TRBJ2-5; D remains ambiguous. The last part of the DNA fits TRBJ2-7 better; the J call may be wrong. CDR1 is DFQATT and CDR2 is SNEGSKA in the germline V gene (reference sequence). The CDR3 has 16 amino acids. In nucleotides, the CDR3 is TGCAGTGCCCTAGTTAATACGGTAGCCCTCTTCCACGAGCAGTACTTC. Amino acids: CSALVNTVALFHEQYF.

The chain uses TRBV12-3 or TRBV12-4 and TRBJ1-6, with TRBD1 matching 7 bases. CDR3 length equals 15 residues. The trim removed 6 bases at V and 4 bases at J, leaving 6 bases unmatched. In nucleotides, the CDR3 is TGTGCCAGCAGGGAGACAGGGAGGTATAATTCACCCCTCCACTTT. Translating it yields CASRETGRYNSPLHF.

With respect to this clonotype: A much larger clone differs from this one at a single base, so this may be a read error. The J gene is TRBJ2-7, the V gene TRBV20-1; TRBD1 aligns across 11 bases. The length of the CDR3 is 13 residues. After removal of 6 bases from V and 5 bases from J, the junction contained 6 bases not matched to a gene. The germline CDR1 and CDR2 sequences are DFQATT and SNEGSKA (reference sequence). The DNA of the CDR3 is TGCAGTGCCCCCAGGGACAGGGGGGACGAGCAGTACTTC. Encoded protein: CSAPRDRGDEQYF.

This clonotype was picked up a small number of times. The V call is TRBV7-9, the J call TRBJ2-7; a weak D match, TRBD1 (5 bases). With the DNA end fitting TRBJ2-5 better, the J assignment may be wrong. The CDR3 sequence is 12 residues long. Germline V lookup: CDR1 SEHNR, CDR2 FQNEAQ (reference sequence). CDR3 nucleotide sequence: TGTGCCAGCAGCTATAACAGGGAGACCCAGTACTTC. It specifies CASSYNRETQYF.

This clonotype was recorded only once. A single base separates this from a much larger clone, so it may be a read error. The V gene is TRBV6-5, the J gene TRBJ2-3; D may be TRBD2 (5 bases). Germline-derived CDR1 and CDR2 are MNHEY and SVGAGI. This CDR3 spans 15 amino acids. V gave up 0 bases and J gave up 4 bases, with 11 bases separating them. CDR3 sequence reads: CASSYSTGSADTQYF. The CDR3 coding sequence is TGTGCCAGCAGTTACTCAACGGGGAGCGCAGATACGCAGTATTTT.

A note on this clonotype: A read error may be the cause here, since a much bigger clone is one base away. The chain has TRBV5-5 and TRBJ2-5, with a tentative D call TRBD2 (5 bases). This CDR3 region has 12 residues. Trimming removed 2 bases from V and 11 bases from J, with 13 bases in between. Germline lookup yields CDR1 SGHKS and CDR2 YYEKEE (reference sequence). The CDR3 region has the DNA TGTGCCAGCAGCTTAAGGGCACTAGGGCAGTACTTC. This translates into CASSLRALGQYF. The whole variable domain, filled in from reference TRBV5-5 and TRBJ2-5, reads DAGVTQSPTHLIKTRGQQVTLRCSPISGHKSVSWYQQVLGQGPQFIFQYYEKEERGRGNFPDRFSARQFPNYSSELNVNALLLGDSALYLCASSLRALGQYFGPGTRLLVL.

The rearrangement uses TRBV6-2 or TRBV6-3 and TRBJ2-5, with a tentative D call TRBD2 (6 bases). The CDR3 loop spans 15 amino acids. From germline, CDR1 is MNHEY and CDR2 SVGEGT. V dropped 4 bases and J dropped 2 bases, with 14 bases sitting between them. CDR3: CASSSYPSEQETQYF. CDR3 nucleotide sequence: TGTGCCAGCAGTTCCTACCCTAGCGAACAAGAGACCCAGTACTTC.

The rearrangement uses TRBV20-1 and TRBJ1-4; D might be TRBD1 (6 bases). Germline CDR1 reads DFQATT; CDR2 reads SNEGSKA (reference sequence). There are 17 residues in the CDR3. Trimming left V 1 base short and J 12 bases short, with 27 bases between. The CDR3 protein is CSARGGFTGTSMNELFF. Written as DNA, the CDR3 is TGCAGTGCTAGAGGGGGGTTTACAGGGACGTCCATGAATGAACTGTTTTTT.

A few counts support this clonotype. The V gene is TRBV12-3 or TRBV12-4, the J gene TRBJ1-1; D is perhaps TRBD1 (6 bases). This CDR3 comprises 14 residues. The V end was cut by 3 bases, the J end by 1 base, with 9 bases between. CDR3 protein: CASSFQGRNTEAFF. CDR3 DNA sequence: TGTGCCAGCAGTTTTCAGGGGCGGAACACTGAAGCTTTCTTT.

The V call is TRBV7-9, the J call TRBJ1-2; maybe TRBD1 (6 bases). Trimming took 5 bases from V and 7 from J, leaving 20 bases between them. Germline-derived CDR1 and CDR2 are SEHNR and FQNEAQ (reference sequence). This CDR3 is 15 amino acids long. In DNA, the CDR3 is TGTGCCAGCAGCGTGGGGGCGCAGCCTGGAGGTGGCTACACCTTC. Protein: CASSVGAQPGGGYTF.